This TCR beta chain was recovered during a study of cytomegalovirus exposure and HLA in healthy donors. Study-wide background: The Caucasian-associated ancestry cluster held over 80% of 300 to 500 genotyped donors.

PCR employed 60 Vbeta and 13 Jbeta primers. Repertoires were generated with immunoSEQ multiplex PCR, while TCRdb's copy carries only in-frame clones and drops some. This sample has some 84,000 clones, with about three quarters found just once. Per germline, CDR1 SGHDT and CDR2 YYEEEE. The CDR3 runs 14 residues. The J segment lost 4 bases and the V segment lost 4 bases, leaving 7 bases of the junction unmatched. The sequenced material came from PBMCs. The sequence came from a boy between 10 and 17 years old in good health and CMV-seronegative. This chain joins TRBV5-6 and TRBJ2-7, with 8 bases lining up with TRBD2. CDR3 sequence reads: CASSLSGTRYEQYF. CDR3 sequence (DNA): TGTGCCAGCAGCCTGTCCGGGACTAGGTACGAGCAGTACTTC.